This T cell receptor (beta chain) was captured by sequencing in a study of OX40 agonist ivuxolimab in advanced cancers. Blood draws occurred at baseline, cycle 4 day 1, and cycle 7 day 1. V shed 4 bases and J 12 bases; nucleotides not matched to a gene: 13. CDR1 is SGHNT, CDR2 YYREEE, per germline (reference sequence). The CDR3 totals 15 residues. Data came from immunoSEQ multiplex PCR; TCRdb stores just in-frame clones and leaves some out. The table includes tens of thousands of clones, about 84% detected once. The sample in question was CD4+ or CD8+ T cells sorted from blood, obtained in a trial of the OX40 agonist ivuxolimab. This TCR was sampled from an adult with an advanced solid tumor such as melanoma, head and neck, liver or kidney cancer. The rearrangement joins TRBV5-4 to TRBJ2-1; 10 positions match TRBD2. CDR3 loop: CASSVASTSGVLQFF. In DNA, the CDR3 is TGTGCCAGCAGCGTGGCCTCAACTAGCGGGGTCTTGCAGTTCTTC. The complete variable domain, with remaining parts taken from reference TRBV5-4 and TRBJ2-1, reads ETGVTQSPTHLIKTRGQQVTLRCSSQSGHNTVSWYQQALGQGPQFIFQYYREEENGRGNFPPRFSGLQFPNYSSELNVNALELDDSALYLCASSVASTSGVLQFFGPGTRLTVL.